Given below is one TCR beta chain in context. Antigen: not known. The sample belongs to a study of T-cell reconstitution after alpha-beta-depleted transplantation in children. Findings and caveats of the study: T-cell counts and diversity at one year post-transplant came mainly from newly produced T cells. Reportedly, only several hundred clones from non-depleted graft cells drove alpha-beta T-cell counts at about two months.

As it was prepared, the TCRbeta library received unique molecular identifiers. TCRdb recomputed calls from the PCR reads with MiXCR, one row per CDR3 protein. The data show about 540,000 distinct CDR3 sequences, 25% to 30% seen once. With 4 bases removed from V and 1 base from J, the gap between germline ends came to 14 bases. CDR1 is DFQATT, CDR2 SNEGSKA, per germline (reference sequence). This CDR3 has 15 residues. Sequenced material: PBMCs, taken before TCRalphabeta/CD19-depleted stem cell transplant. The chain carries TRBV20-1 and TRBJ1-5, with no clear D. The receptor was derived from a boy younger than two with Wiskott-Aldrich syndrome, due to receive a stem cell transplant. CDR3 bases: TGCAGTGCTAATCTGGGTACGAGGAGCAATCAGCCCCAGCATTTT. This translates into CSANLGTRSNQPQHF.